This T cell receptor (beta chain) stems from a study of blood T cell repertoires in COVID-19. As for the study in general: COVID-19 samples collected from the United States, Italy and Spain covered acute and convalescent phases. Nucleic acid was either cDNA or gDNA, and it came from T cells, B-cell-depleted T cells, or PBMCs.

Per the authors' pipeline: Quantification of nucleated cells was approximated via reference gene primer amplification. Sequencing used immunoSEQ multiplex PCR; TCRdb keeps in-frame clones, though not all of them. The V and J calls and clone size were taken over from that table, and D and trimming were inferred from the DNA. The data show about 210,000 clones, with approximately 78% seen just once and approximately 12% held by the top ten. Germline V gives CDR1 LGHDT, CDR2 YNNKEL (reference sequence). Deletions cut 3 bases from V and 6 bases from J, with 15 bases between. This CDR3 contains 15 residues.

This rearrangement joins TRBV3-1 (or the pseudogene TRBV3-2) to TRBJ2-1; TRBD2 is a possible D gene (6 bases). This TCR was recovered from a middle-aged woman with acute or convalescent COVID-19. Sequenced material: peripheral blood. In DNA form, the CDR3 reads TGTGCCAGCAGCCACGGGGGTGAGCCGGTCAATGAGCAGTTCTTC. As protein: CASSHGGEPVNEQFF.